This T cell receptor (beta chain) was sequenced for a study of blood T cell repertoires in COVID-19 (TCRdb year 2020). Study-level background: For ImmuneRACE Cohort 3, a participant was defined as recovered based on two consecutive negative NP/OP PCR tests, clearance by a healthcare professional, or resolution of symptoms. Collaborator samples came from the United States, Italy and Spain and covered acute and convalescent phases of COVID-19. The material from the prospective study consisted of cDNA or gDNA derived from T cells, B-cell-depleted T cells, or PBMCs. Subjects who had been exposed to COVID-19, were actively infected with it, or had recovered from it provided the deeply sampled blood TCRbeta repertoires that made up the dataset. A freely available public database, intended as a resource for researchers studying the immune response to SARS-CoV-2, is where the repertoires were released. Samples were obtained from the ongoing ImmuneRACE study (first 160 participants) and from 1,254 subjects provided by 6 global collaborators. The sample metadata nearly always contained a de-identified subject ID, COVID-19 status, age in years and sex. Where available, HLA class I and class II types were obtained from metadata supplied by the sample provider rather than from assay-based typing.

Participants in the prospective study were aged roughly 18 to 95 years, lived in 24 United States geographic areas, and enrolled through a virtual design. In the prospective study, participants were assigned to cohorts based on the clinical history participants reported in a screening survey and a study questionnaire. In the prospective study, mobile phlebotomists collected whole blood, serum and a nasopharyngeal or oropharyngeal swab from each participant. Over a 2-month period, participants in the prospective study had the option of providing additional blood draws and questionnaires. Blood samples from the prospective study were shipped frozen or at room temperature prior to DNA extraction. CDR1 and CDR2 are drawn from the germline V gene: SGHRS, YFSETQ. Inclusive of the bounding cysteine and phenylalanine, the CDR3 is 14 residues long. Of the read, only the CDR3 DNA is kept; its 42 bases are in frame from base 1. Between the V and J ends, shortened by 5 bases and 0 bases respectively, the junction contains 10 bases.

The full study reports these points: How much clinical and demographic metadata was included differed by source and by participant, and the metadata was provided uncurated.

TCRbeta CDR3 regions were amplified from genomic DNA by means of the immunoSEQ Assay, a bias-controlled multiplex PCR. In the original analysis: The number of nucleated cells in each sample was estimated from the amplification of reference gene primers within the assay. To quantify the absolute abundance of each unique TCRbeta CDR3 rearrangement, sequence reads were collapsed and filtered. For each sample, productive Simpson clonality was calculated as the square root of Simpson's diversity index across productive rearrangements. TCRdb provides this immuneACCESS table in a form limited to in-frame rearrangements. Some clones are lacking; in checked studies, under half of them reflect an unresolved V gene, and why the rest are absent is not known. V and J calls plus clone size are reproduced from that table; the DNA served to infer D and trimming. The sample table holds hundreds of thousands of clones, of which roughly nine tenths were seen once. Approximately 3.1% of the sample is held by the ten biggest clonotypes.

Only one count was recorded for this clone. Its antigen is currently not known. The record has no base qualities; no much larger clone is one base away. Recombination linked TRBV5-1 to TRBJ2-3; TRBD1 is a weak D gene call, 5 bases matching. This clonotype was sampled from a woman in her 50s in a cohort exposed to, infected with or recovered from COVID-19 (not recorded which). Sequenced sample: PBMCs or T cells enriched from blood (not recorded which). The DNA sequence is TGCGCCAGCAGGAGACAGACTAGCACAGATACGCAGTATTTT. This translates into CASRRQTSTDTQYF.